This TCR beta chain appears in the sequencing data of a study of early T cells in non-severe SARS-CoV-2 infection. This clonotype showed up many times. CDR1 is SNHLY, CDR2 FYNNEI, per germline. The CDR3 spans 15 residues. Trimming at V came to 7 bases and at J to 5 bases, leaving 5 bases not matched to a gene. TCRdb reanalysed the 5' RACE reads using MiXCR and keeps one entry per CDR3 protein. The sample has around 39,000 distinct CDR3 sequences, roughly 5.4% seen once; the top ten hold about 6.1%. V gene TRBV2 combines with J gene TRBJ2-2; 12 positions match TRBD2. The sequence derives from an adult who was a healthcare worker with PCR-confirmed SARS-CoV-2 infection or an uninfected control (not recorded which). This specimen was whole blood, taken at baseline. This chain's CDR3 is CASTRGTSGTGELFF. The CDR3 DNA reads as TGTGCCAGCACCCGAGGGACTAGCGGGACCGGGGAGCTGTTTTTT.